The 11 T cell receptor beta chains below all came from one sample that was sequenced in a study of blood T cell repertoires in COVID-19. This table comes from immunoSEQ multiplex PCR, and its TCRdb copy is limited to in-frame clones, with some not included. The sample includes a few hundred thousand clones, about 89% seen only once; the top ten take approximately 9%. Sample: PBMCs or T cells enriched from blood (not recorded which). The receptors here all came from a man aged 40-49 years who had recovered from COVID-19.

The V call is TRBV19, the J call TRBJ1-4; maybe TRBD1 (6 bases). This CDR3 comprises 15 residues. Between the trimmed V and J ends, which lost 4 bases and 4 bases, there was a span of 13 bases. The germline V gene has CDR1 LNHDA and CDR2 SQIVND (reference sequence). In DNA form, the CDR3 reads TGTGCCAGTAGTAGCCAGGACAGAGTTAATGAAAAACTGTTTTTT. This gives the protein CASSSQDRVNEKLFF.

This clone was seen a handful of times. Other DNA variants within this sample encode the same CDR3. The chain carries TRBV14 and TRBJ1-6; D remains ambiguous. Germline V CDR1 and CDR2: SGHDN, FVKESK. CDR3 length equals 15 residues. Trimming removed 0 bases from V and 6 bases from J, with 9 bases in between. CDR3 loop: CASSQEGQANSPLHF. CDR3 nucleotide sequence: TGTGCCAGCAGCCAAGAAGGCCAGGCTAATTCACCCCTCCACTTT.

V and J are TRBV28 and TRBJ1-1; D is uncertain. CDR3 length equals 11 residues. Germline CDR1 MDHEN, CDR2 SYDVKM. Deletions cut 7 bases from V and 2 bases from J, with 5 bases between. The CDR3, as DNA: TGTGCCAGCAATTCTAACACTGAAGCTTTCTTT. Its translation is CASNSNTEAFF. Full variable domain (missing parts from reference TRBV28 and TRBJ1-1): DVKVTQSSRYLVKRTGEKVFLECVQDMDHENMFWYRQDPGLGLRLIYFSYDVKMKEKGDIPEGYSVSREKKERFSLILESASTNQTSMYLCASNSNTEAFFGQGTRLTVV.

This clone has only one observation. The V gene is TRBV24-1, the J gene TRBJ2-1, with D perhaps matching TRBD2 (6 bases). CDR1 is KGHDR, CDR2 SFDVKD, per germline. CDR3 length: 13 amino acids. Trimming left V 4 bases short and J 8 bases short, with 11 bases between. CDR3 coding DNA: TGTGCCACCAGTGACCCGGGGGTCGATGAGCAGTTCTTC. Translated: CATSDPGVDEQFF.

The chain employs TRBV7-3 and TRBJ2-1; TRBD2 matches 11 bases. V lost 4 bases to trimming and J lost 8 bases; unmatched junction nucleotides: 7. The CDR3 is made up of 15 amino acids. The germline V gene encodes CDR1 SGHTA and CDR2 FQGTGA. In DNA form, the CDR3 reads TGTGCCAGCAGCTCTAATAGCGGGGGGGCCGATGAGCAGTTCTTC. Translating gives CASSSNSGGADEQFF.

The chain is built from TRBV28 and TRBJ2-7, with a tentative D call TRBD1 (5 bases). The CDR3 is 15 residues long. The germline V and J ends were trimmed by 5 bases and 2 bases, with 16 bases remaining between them. The germline V gene encodes CDR1 MDHEN and CDR2 SYDVKM. The CDR3 DNA reads as TGTGCCAGCAGTGACCAGGGCAGAAAACCCTACGAGCAGTACTTC. Translation: CASSDQGRKPYEQYF.

The chain is built from TRBV18 and TRBJ1-4; tentative D call: TRBD1 (5 bases). Germline V gene data show CDR1 as KGHSH and CDR2 as LQKENI. The CDR3 contains 16 residues. The ends were cut back, 3 bases at V and 7 bases at J, with 18 bases in the middle. The chain's CDR3 is CASSPVSWGEGEKLFF. The CDR3, as DNA: TGTGCCAGCTCACCGGTGTCGTGGGGCGAAGGTGAAAAACTGTTTTTT.

V and J are TRBV19 and TRBJ1-4; 10 bases align to TRBD1. With 3 bases clipped from V and 2 bases from J, the junction kept 12 bases outside the gene matches. Germline V gives CDR1 LNHDA, CDR2 SQIVND (reference sequence). The CDR3 has 19 residues. The CDR3 DNA reads TGTGCCAGTAGTATCCCCAGGGACAGGGGAGTACGGACTAATGAAAAACTGTTTTTT. This codes for CASSIPRDRGVRTNEKLFF.

V and J are TRBV24-1 and TRBJ1-5; TRBD1 matches 9 bases. V shed 7 bases, J shed 2 bases, and the junction held 2 bases outside the gene matches. Germline-derived CDR1 and CDR2 are KGHDR and SFDVKD. The CDR3 spans 14 residues. CDR3 sequence (DNA): TGTGCCACCAGCCGACAGGGGGGCAATCAGCCCCAGCATTTT. This sequence encodes CATSRQGGNQPQHF.

CDR3 loop: CASSLPRTGGSDTQYF. The CDR3 DNA is TGTGCCAGCAGCTTACCCCGGACAGGGGGGTCAGATACGCAGTATTTT. V is TRBV7-2 and J is TRBJ2-3, with 10 positions matching TRBD1. The germline V gene has CDR1 SGHTA and CDR2 FQGNSA. CDR3 length equals 16 residues. V lost 2 bases to trimming and J lost 4 bases; unmatched junction nucleotides: 6. Drawing the rest from reference TRBV7-2 and TRBJ2-3, the complete variable domain is GAGVSQSPSNKVTEKGKDVELRCDPISGHTALYWYRQSLGQGLEFLIYFQGNSAPDKSGLPSDRFSAERTGGSVSTLTIQRTQQEDSAVYLCASSLPRTGGSDTQYFGPGTRLTVL.

This sequence joins TRBV7-3 and TRBJ2-1, with 14 positions matching TRBD2. Germline V lookup: CDR1 SGHTA, CDR2 FQGTGA. The CDR3 is made up of 17 amino acids. The V gene end was trimmed by 0 bases and the J gene end by 5 bases; junction bases not matched to a gene: 3. CDR3: CASSLTGTSGGNNEQFF. The CDR3 nucleotides are TGTGCCAGCAGCTTAACGGGGACTAGCGGGGGCAACAATGAGCAGTTCTTC.